The 14 T cell receptor beta chains listed next were all sequenced from one sample in a study of cytomegalovirus exposure and HLA in healthy donors. Amplification used 60 Vbeta primers and 13 Jbeta primers. Profiling relied on immunoSEQ multiplex PCR, and the TCRdb table lists in-frame clones only, not all of them. In all, the sample yields 60,000 to 85,000 clones. The sequencing input was PBMCs. The receptors originated from a man aged 50-60 years in good health and CMV-seropositive.

The chain couples TRBV30 to TRBJ1-2; no firm D call. This CDR3 region has 11 residues. Per the germline V gene, CDR1 is GTSNPN and CDR2 is SVGIG (reference sequence). The V end lost 1 base, the J end lost 8 bases, and 8 bases lay between the germline ends. CDR3 nucleotide sequence: TGTGCCTGGAGTGGGGCGAGAGGCTACACCTTC. This translates into CAWSGARGYTF.

The chain joins TRBV6-1 to TRBJ2-7, with 7 bases aligning to TRBD1. Losses at the gene ends were 3 bases for V and 7 bases for J; bases not matched to a gene: 9. The CDR3 totals 14 residues. The V gene's germline CDR1 is MNHNS and CDR2 SASEGT. CDR3 sequence reads: CASSERRGRREQYV. CDR3 bases: TGTGCCAGCAGTGAGCGAAGGGGGCGAAGAGAGCAGTACGTC.

For the CDR3, the DNA is TGTGCCAGCAGCCAAGGAAGGGGGCAGGCTGAAGCTTTCTTT. Translation gives CASSQGRGQAEAFF. The chain joins TRBV14 to TRBJ1-1; 7 bases are shared with TRBD1. The CDR3 covers 14 residues. V trimming: 1 base; J trimming: 6 bases; junction bases outside the gene matches: 5. CDR1 is SGHDN and CDR2 is FVKESK in the germline V gene.

In regard to this clone: In the same sample, other DNA sequences code for this CDR3. The chain uses TRBV5-1 and TRBJ1-2; D call uncertain. This CDR3 has 13 residues. Trimming pared 2 bases from V and 2 bases from J, leaving 7 bases between. The germline gives CDR1 SGHRS, CDR2 YFSETQ. The CDR3 sequence: CASSLDGNYGYTF. CDR3 nucleotides: TGCGCCAGCAGCTTAGACGGGAACTATGGCTACACCTTC. Supplemented by reference TRBV5-1 and TRBJ1-2, the full variable domain reads KAGVTQTPRYLIKTRGQQVTLSCSPISGHRSVSWYQQTPGQGLQFLFEYFSETQRNKGNFPGRFSGRQFSNSRSEMNVSTLELGDSALYLCASSLDGNYGYTFGSGTRLTVV.

The V gene is TRBV5-1, the J gene TRBJ1-4, with a tentative D call TRBD1 (6 bases). Germline values: CDR1 SGHRS, CDR2 YFSETQ. The V and J ends lost 4 bases and 5 bases respectively, with 15 bases between them. This CDR3 spans 15 amino acids. The CDR3 bases are TGCGCCAGCAGCCCGGGATGGACAGCCAATGAAAAACTGTTTTTT. This encodes CASSPGWTANEKLFF.

CDR3 coding DNA: TGTGCCAGCAGTTTAGGGGACTCCGGGCCTGATGAGCAGTTCTTC. Its protein is CASSLGDSGPDEQFF. V is TRBV28 and J is TRBJ2-1; D is possibly TRBD2 (6 bases). This CDR3 has 15 residues. Germline-derived CDR1 and CDR2 are MDHEN and SYDVKM. The germline V and J ends were trimmed by 2 bases and 8 bases, with 16 bases remaining between them. Full variable domain (outside the CDR3, taken from reference TRBV28 and TRBJ2-1): DVKVTQSSRYLVKRTGEKVFLECVQDMDHENMFWYRQDPGLGLRLIYFSYDVKMKEKGDIPEGYSVSREKKERFSLILESASTNQTSMYLCASSLGDSGPDEQFFGPGTRLTVL.

The chain uses TRBV25-1 and TRBJ1-1; a weak D match, TRBD1 (6 bases). Germline values: CDR1 MGHDK, CDR2 SYGVNS. The CDR3 has 13 residues. V was clipped by 6 bases and J by 3 bases, with 11 bases between them. The DNA for the CDR3 is TGTGCCAGCAGACAACAGGGAGACACTGAAGCTTTCTTT. It translates to CASRQQGDTEAFF.

In regard to this clone: A junction end diverges from the germline sequence, so it may reflect a read error. This chain links TRBV30 with TRBJ2-1; 7 positions match TRBD1. The CDR3 consists of 12 residues. The germline V gene has CDR1 GTSNPN and CDR2 SVGIG (reference sequence). The CDR3 spells CAWSRQGNERFF. The DNA of the CDR3 is TGTGCCTGGAGTAGACAGGGAAATGAGCGGTTCTTC.

V gene TRBV5-1 combines with J gene TRBJ2-2; 9 positions match TRBD1. The V and J ends lost 3 bases and 1 base, in that order; junction bases with no gene match: 4. The V gene's germline CDR1 is SGHRS and CDR2 YFSETQ. The CDR3 runs to 16 residues. The CDR3 DNA reads as TGCGCCAGCAGCTCCCGGACAGGGGTGAACACCGGGGAGCTGTTTTTT. It specifies CASSSRTGVNTGELFF.

The V and J genes are TRBV18 and TRBJ1-5; 9 bases are a match to TRBD1. This CDR3 comprises 17 residues. With V trimmed by 3 bases and J by 5 bases, 11 bases remained unmatched. CDR1 KGHSH and CDR2 LQKENI come from the germline V gene. This chain's CDR3 is CASSPRQGGEVDQPQHF. CDR3 nucleotide sequence: TGTGCCAGCTCACCGCGACAGGGGGGGGAGGTTGATCAGCCCCAGCATTTT.

The rearrangement uses TRBV9 and TRBJ1-4; D gene unclear. Germline V CDR1 and CDR2: SGDLS, YYNGEE. With 4 bases removed from V and 1 base from J, the gap between germline ends came to 11 bases. This CDR3 comprises 15 residues. CDR3 sequence reads: CASSSSGETNEKLFF. The CDR3 DNA is TGTGCCAGCAGCTCCTCCGGGGAAACTAATGAAAAACTGTTTTTT.

Note on this clone: The junction departs from germline at one end; a sequencing error may be responsible. This sequence joins TRBV2 and TRBJ1-2, with 7 positions matching TRBD1. Germline assignment: CDR1 SNHLY and CDR2 FYNNEI. There are 13 residues in the CDR3. CDR3 in DNA: TGTGCCAGCAGGGAAGGGGGCTTCGATGGCTACACCTTC. Residues: CASREGGFDGYTF.

V gene TRBV2 combines with J gene TRBJ1-5, with D perhaps TRBD1 (5 bases). The ends were cut back, 4 bases at V and 3 bases at J, with 13 bases in the middle. The CDR3 is made up of 15 amino acids. The germline CDR1 and CDR2 sequences are SNHLY and FYNNEI. CDR3: CASSGEGRTNQPQHF. Here the CDR3 DNA reads TGTGCCAGCAGTGGGGAGGGACGGACCAATCAGCCCCAGCATTTT.

The chain uses TRBV6-6 and TRBJ1-2; the D gene is possibly TRBD1 (6 bases). Germline CDR1 and CDR2: MNHNY and SVGAGI (reference sequence). The V gene lost 6 bases and the J gene lost 5 bases, with 19 bases spanning the gap. The CDR3 is 15 amino acids. CDR3 coding DNA: TGTGCCAGCAGCCCCCCTGGGGAAAGGGGGTATGGCTACACCTTC. It is translated as CASSPPGERGYGYTF.